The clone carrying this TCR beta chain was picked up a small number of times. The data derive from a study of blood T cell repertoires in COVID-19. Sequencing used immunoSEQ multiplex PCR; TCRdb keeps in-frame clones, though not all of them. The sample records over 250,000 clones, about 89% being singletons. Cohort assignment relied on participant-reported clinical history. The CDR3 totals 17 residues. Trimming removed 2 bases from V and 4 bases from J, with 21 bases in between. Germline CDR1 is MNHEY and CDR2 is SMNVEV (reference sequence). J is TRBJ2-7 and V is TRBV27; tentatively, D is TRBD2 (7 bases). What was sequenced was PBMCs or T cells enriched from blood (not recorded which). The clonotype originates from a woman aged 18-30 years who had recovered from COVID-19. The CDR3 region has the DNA TGTGCCAGCAGTTTACTCGGGGGGAACAGGCAGGGGTACGAGCAGTACTTC. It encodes CASSLLGGNRQGYEQYF.